A selection of T cell receptor beta chains follows, all from one sample in a study of T cell repertoires in cytomegalovirus infection. MiXCR was run by TCRdb on the reads, yielding one entry per CDR3 protein. The sample includes fewer than 550,000 distinct CDR3 sequences, roughly 31% of them seen just once. The sample was PBMCs. These receptors originate from a human donor in good health (CMV status not recorded). Some clones in this sample may be carry-over from other donors' samples. CDR3s include the opening cysteine and the closing phenylalanine or tryptophan. Fields, in order: V gene, J gene, clone size, D gene, CDR3 DNA, CDR3 protein. D genes are given only for firm matches. For some rows the clone size is stated as once, few or many, or as a class when expanded; others skip it.

>TRBV6-8|TRBJ1-5|few|.
TGTGCCAGCAGTACAGGTGGCAATCAGCCCCAGCATTTT
CASSTGGNQPQHF
>TRBV28|TRBJ2-6|.|.
TGTGCCAGCAGCGGTTGGGGGGCTGGGGCCAACGTCCTGACTTTC
CASSGWGAGANVLTF
>TRBV10-3|TRBJ2-7|few|TRBD1
TGTGCCATCAGTTACGGACAGGGTTACGAGCAGTACTTC
CAISYGQGYEQYF
>TRBV7-2|TRBJ2-4|many|TRBD2
TGTGCCAGCAGCGATAGCGGGGGGGTCTACAAAAACATTCAGTACTTC
CASSDSGGVYKNIQYF
>TRBV12-3/TRBV12-4|TRBJ2-4|.|.
TGTGCCAGCAGTCTCTCCCTAGCGGCCAAAAACATTCAGTACTTC
CASSLSLAAKNIQYF
>TRBV7-6|TRBJ2-1|many|.
TGTGCCAGCAGCTTCGGGTCTGGTAATGAGCAGTTCTTC
CASSFGSGNEQFF
>TRBV19|TRBJ1-2|few|TRBD1
TGTGCCACTAGGACAGGGTCTGGCTATGGCTACACCTTC
CATRTGSGYGYTF
>TRBV20-1|TRBJ2-2|once|.
TGCAGTGCTAGTATTACAGTCGGTCCTGGGGAGCTGTTTTTT
CSASITVGPGELFF
>TRBV7-9|TRBJ2-1|.|.
TGTGCCAGCAGCTTAGGCGTGGCGGGACGATACAATGAGCAGTTCTTC
CASSLGVAGRYNEQFF
>TRBV10-3|TRBJ1-2|few|.
TGTGCCATCAGTGAGTCAGAATCCTATGGCTACACCTTC
CAISESESYGYTF
>TRBV3-1|TRBJ1-5|.|.
TGTGCCAGCAGCCACCCGGATCAGCCCCAGCATTTT
CASSHPDQPQHF
>TRBV6-2/TRBV6-3|TRBJ2-7|few|.
TGTGCCAGCAGTTTCGGACTCGTCTCCGAGCAGTACTTC
CASSFGLVSEQYF
>TRBV10-3|TRBJ1-1|few|.
TGTGCCATCAGTGGAGACGGACTGAACACTGAAGCTTTCTTT
CAISGDGLNTEAFF
>TRBV12-3/TRBV12-4|TRBJ1-2|many|TRBD1
TGTGCCAGCAGTCTCCGGACAGGGGATGGCTACACCTTC
CASSLRTGDGYTF
>TRBV15|TRBJ2-1|.|TRBD2
TGTGCCACCAGCAGCCCGGGGGCGGGGGGTACGCAGTTCTTC
CATSSPGAGGTQFF
>TRBV28|TRBJ2-1|.|TRBD1
TGTGCCAGCAGCCCAATAACAGGGGGCGCGAGTCATGAGCAGTTCTTC
CASSPITGGASHEQFF
>TRBV20-1|TRBJ2-7|.|TRBD1
TGCAGTGCCCAGTCATCCCGGGGACAGAGAAACATAGGGAAGCAGTACTTC
CSAQSSRGQRNIGKQYF